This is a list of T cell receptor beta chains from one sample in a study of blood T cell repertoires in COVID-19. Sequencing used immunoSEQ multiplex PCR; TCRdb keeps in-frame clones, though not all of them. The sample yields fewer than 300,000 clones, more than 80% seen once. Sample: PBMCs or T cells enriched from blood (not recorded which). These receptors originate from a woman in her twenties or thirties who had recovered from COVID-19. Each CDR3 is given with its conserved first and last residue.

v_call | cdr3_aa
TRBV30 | CAWAWTSGAADTQYF
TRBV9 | CASSVGGSEAFF
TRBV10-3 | CAITAGTGVGNTIYF
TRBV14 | CASSPYLGLAGSNEQFF
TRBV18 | CASSPPGQGNYEQYF
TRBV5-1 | CASSLEGEQFF
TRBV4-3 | CASSQEAGWNEQFF
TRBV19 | CATRTSGRAGGEQFF
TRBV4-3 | CASSHNPGTLLAGVEDTQYF
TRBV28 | CASSLTDHNQPQHF
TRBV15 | CATSLGQGLDGYTF
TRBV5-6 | CASSWGQAASYEQYF
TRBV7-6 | CASSSTRLAGSGANVLTF
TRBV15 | CATSRVRGYEQYF
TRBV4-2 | CASSHRGDTEAFF
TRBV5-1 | CASSSRAGDFSYEQYF
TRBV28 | CASSLGTGAPGYTF
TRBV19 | CASSSSGLANTGELFF
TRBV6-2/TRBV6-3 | CASSYPRSSGSGELFF
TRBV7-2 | CASSFSQGIQETQYF
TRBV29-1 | CSVVSGQGAPAYEQYF
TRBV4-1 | CASVGTGGWFEAFF
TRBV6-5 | CASSWTGGLYGYTF
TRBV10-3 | CAISDDTRTVTGELFF
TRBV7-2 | CASSWTGRLELFF
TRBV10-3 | CAISDLGQSTDTQYF
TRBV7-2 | CASSLAAGWSQPQHF
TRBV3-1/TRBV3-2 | CASSQDVWWEGGGYGYTF
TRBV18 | CASSLASGRGNEQFF
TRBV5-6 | CASSSRGGRVEQYF
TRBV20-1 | CSASSRRETQYF
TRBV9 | CASSSSSGRNEQFF
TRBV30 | CAWRGEAAGQPQHF
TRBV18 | CASSHSDTIYF
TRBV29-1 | CSGGNNYEQYF
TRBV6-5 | CASREFDEQFF
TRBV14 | CASSLRTGGVTEAFF
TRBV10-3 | CAISGSASGNTGELFF
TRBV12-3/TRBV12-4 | CASSSPGTEAFF
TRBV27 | CASSPGQGIVTEAFF